This T cell receptor (beta chain) was documented in a study of early T cells in non-severe SARS-CoV-2 infection. Germline assignment: CDR1 SGHRS and CDR2 YFSETQ. This CDR3 contains 15 residues. Unmatched junction bases numbered 5, after V lost 0 bases and J lost 5 bases. Using its own MiXCR run on the 5' RACE reads, TCRdb lists one record per CDR3 protein. Here the sample spans 35,000 to 55,000 distinct CDR3 sequences, roughly 11% being singletons. The clonotype comes from an adult who was a healthcare worker with PCR-confirmed SARS-CoV-2 infection or an uninfected control (not recorded which). This chain links TRBV5-1 with TRBJ2-1; the match to TRBD2 covers 7 bases. The sample consisted of whole blood. The CDR3 bases are TGCGCCAGCAGCTTGGTAAGCGGGATACACAATGAGCAGTTCTTC. Amino acid sequence: CASSLVSGIHNEQFF.